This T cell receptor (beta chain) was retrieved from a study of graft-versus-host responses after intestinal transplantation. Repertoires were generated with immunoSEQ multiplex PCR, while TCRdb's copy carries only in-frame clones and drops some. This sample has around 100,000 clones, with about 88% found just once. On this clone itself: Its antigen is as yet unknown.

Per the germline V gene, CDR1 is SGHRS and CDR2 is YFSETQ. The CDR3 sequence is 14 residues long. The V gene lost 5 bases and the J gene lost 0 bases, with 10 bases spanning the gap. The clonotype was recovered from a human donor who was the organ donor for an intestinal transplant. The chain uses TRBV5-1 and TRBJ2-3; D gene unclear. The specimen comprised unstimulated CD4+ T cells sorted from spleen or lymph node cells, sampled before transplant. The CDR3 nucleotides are TGCGCCAGCAGAGTTAGCTTTAGCACAGATACGCAGTATTTT. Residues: CASRVSFSTDTQYF.